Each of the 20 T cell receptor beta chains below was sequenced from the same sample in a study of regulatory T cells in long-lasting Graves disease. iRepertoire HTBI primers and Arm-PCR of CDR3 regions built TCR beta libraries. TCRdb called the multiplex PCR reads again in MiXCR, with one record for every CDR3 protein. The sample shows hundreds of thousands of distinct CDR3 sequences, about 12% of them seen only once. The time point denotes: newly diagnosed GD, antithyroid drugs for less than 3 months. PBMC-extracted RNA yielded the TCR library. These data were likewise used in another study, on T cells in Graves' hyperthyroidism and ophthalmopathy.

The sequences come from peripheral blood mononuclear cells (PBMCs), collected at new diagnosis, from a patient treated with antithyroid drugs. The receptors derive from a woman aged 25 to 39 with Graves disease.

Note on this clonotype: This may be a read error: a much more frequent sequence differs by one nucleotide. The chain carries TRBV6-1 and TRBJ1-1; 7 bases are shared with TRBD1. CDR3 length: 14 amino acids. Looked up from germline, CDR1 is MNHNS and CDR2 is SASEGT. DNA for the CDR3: TGTGCCCGCAGACAGTACAGGGGAGACACTGAAGCTTTCTTT. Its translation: CARRQYRGDTEAFF.

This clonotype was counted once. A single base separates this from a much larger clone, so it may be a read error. The DNA for the CDR3 is TGTGCCATCAGGGACAGGGGGAATGAGCAGTTCTTC. It encodes CAIRDRGNEQFF. This chain joins TRBV10-3 and TRBJ2-1, with 10 bases that match TRBD1. V shed 6 bases and J 7 bases; nucleotides not matched to a gene: 0. The CDR3 is 12 amino acids. Germline values: CDR1 ENHRY, CDR2 SYGVKD.

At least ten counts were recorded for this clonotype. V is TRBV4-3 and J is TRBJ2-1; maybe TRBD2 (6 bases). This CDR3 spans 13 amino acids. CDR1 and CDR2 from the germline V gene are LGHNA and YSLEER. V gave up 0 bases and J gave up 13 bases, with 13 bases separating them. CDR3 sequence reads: CASSQDWAGPQFF. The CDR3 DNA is TGCGCCAGCAGCCAAGATTGGGCGGGACCCCAGTTCTTC.

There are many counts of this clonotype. CDR3 amino acids: CASSLSLTAEAFF. CDR3 DNA: TGTGCCAGCAGCCTCTCCCTAACTGCTGAAGCTTTCTTT. The chain couples TRBV2 to TRBJ1-1; D gene unclear. Trimming cost V 6 bases and J 6 bases, with 14 bases left between them. Germline CDR1 reads SNHLY; CDR2 reads FYNNEI. The CDR3 has 13 amino acids.

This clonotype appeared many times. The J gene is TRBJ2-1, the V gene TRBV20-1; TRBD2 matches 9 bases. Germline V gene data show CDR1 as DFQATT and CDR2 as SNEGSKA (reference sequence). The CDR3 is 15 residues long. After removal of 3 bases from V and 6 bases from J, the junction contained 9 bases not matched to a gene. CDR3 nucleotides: TGCAGTGCTAGCCCCTTAGCGGGAGTACGCAATGAGCAGTTCTTC. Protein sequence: CSASPLAGVRNEQFF.

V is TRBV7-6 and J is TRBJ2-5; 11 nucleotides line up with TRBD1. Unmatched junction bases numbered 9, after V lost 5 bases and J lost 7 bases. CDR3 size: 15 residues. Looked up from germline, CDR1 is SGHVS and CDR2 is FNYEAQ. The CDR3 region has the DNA TGTGCCAGCAGCCCCATTCCGGGACAGGGGGGGACCCAGTACTTC. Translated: CASSPIPGQGGTQYF.

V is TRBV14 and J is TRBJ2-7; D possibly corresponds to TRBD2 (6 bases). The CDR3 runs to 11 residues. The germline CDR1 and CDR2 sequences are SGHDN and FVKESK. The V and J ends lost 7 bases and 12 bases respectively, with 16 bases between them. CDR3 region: CASNGGGNSYF. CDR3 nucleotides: TGTGCCAGCAACGGGGGAGGCAATTCGTACTTC.

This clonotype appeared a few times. The CDR3 here is CASSPIAGQGGEQFF. The DNA for the CDR3 is TGTGCCAGCTCACCAATAGCAGGACAGGGTGGAGAGCAGTTCTTC. The chain couples TRBV18 to TRBJ2-1; 8 positions match TRBD1. Germline V gene lookup returns CDR1 KGHSH and CDR2 LQKENI. CDR3 length: 15 amino acids. V was pared by 2 bases and J by 10 bases, with 10 bases of the junction left unmatched.

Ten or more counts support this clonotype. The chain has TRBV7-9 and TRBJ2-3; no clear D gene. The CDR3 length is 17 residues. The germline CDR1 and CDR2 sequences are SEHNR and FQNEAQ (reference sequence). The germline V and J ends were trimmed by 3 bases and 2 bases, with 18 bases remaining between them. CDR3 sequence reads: CASSFPLAITPTDTQYF. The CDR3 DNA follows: TGTGCCAGCAGCTTCCCCCTTGCGATCACCCCCACAGATACGCAGTATTTT.

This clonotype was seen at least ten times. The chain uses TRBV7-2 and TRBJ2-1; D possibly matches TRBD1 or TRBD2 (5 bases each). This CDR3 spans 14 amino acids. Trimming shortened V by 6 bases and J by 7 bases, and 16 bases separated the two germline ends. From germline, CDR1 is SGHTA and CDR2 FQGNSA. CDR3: CASSFGKGRNEQFF. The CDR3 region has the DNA TGTGCCAGCAGTTTCGGGAAGGGGAGAAATGAGCAGTTCTTC.

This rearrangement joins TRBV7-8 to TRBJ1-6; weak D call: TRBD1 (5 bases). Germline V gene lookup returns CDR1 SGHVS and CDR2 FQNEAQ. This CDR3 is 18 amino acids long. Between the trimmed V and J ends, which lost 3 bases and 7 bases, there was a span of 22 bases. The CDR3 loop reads CASSFLRALRGPNSPLHF. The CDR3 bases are TGTGCCAGCAGCTTCCTCCGTGCCTTAAGGGGCCCAAATTCACCCCTCCACTTT.

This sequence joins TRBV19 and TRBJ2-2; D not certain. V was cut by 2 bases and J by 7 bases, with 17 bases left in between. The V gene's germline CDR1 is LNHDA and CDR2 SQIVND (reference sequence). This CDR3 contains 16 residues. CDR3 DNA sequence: TGTGCCAGTAGTATATGGCCCCGGCAAGCCGTCGGGGAGCTGTTTTTT. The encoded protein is CASSIWPRQAVGELFF.

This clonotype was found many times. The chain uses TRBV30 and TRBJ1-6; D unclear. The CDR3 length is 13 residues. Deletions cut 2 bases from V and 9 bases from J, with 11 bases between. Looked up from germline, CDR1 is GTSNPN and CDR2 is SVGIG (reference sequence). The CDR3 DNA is TGTGCCTGGAGTCGGGCCCCTGGTTCACCCCTCCACTTT. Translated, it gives CAWSRAPGSPLHF.

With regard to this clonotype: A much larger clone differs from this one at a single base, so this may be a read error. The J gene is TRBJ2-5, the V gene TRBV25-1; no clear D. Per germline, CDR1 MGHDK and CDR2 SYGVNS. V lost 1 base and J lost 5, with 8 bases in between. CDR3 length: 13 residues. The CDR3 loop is CASSELGRETQYF. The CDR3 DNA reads TGTGCCAGCAGTGAATTGGGCCGTGAGACCCAGTACTTC.

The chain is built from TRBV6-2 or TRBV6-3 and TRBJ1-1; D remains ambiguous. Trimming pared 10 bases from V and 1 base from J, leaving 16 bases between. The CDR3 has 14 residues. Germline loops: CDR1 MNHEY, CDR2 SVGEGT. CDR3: CATRRGRPNTEAFF. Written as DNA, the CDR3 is TGTGCCACCCGGCGAGGCAGGCCGAACACTGAAGCTTTCTTT.

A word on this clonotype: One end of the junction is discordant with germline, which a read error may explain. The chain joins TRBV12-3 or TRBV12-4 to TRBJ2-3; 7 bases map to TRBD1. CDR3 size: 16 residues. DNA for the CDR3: TGTGTCAGCAGTTTAGGACAGGTTCTGAGCCCAGATACGCAGTATTTT. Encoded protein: CVSSLGQVLSPDTQYF.

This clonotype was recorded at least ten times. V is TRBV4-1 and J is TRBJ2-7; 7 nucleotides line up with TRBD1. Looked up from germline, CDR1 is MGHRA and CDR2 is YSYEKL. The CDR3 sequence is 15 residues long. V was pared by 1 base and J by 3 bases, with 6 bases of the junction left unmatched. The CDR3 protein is CASSQAGTAYYEQYF. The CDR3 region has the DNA TGCGCCAGCAGCCAAGCCGGGACAGCGTACTACGAGCAGTACTTC.

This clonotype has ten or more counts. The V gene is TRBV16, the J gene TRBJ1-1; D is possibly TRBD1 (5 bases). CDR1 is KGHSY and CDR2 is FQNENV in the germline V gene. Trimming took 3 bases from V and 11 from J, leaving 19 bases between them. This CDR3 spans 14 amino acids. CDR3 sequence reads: CASSQPLAQGSAFF. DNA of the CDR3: TGTGCCAGCAGCCAGCCCTTAGCGCAGGGTTCGGCTTTCTTT.

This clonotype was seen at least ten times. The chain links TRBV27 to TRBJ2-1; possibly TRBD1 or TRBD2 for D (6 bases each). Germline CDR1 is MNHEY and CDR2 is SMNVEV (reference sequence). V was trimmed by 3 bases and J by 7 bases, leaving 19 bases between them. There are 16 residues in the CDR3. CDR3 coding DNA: TGTGCCAGCAGTTTTTCCCCTGGGGGGCCTTGGAATGAGCAGTTCTTC. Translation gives CASSFSPGGPWNEQFF.

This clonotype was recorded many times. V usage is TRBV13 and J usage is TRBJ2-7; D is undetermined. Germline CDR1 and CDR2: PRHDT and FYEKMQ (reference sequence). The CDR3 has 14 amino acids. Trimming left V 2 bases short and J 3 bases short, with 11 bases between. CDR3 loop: CASSLKGEGYEQYF. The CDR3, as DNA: TGTGCCAGCAGCTTAAAGGGTGAAGGCTACGAGCAGTACTTC.